The 21 T cell receptor beta chains below come from one sample, sequenced in a study of blood T cell repertoires in COVID-19. Profiling relied on immunoSEQ multiplex PCR, and the TCRdb table lists in-frame clones only, not all of them. The sample contains approximately 300,000 clones, about nine tenths of which appear only once. The sequencing input was PBMCs or T cells enriched from blood (not recorded which). These receptors were taken from a man aged 25 to 40 who had recovered from COVID-19.

A word on this clone: A junction boundary mismatches the germline segment, possibly from a read error. The rearrangement uses TRBV6-1 and TRBJ1-2; D perhaps matches TRBD1 (6 bases). CDR1 MNHNS and CDR2 SASEGT come from the germline V gene. The CDR3 loop spans 13 amino acids. In nucleotides, the CDR3 is TGTGCCAGCAGAGAAGCAGGGGCAGGTGGCTACACCTTC. The encoded protein is CASREAGAGGYTF.

The V call is TRBV4-1, the J call TRBJ2-7; 9 positions agree with TRBD1. Germline V gene sequence: CDR1 MGHRA, CDR2 YSYEKL. With 4 bases clipped from V and 3 bases from J, the junction kept 7 bases outside the gene matches. The CDR3 has 15 residues. This CDR3 is CASSLRDRVLYEQYF. CDR3 DNA: TGCGCCAGCAGCCTCCGGGACAGGGTTCTCTACGAGCAGTACTTC.

CDR3 region: CASSLGLAGALAGELFF. DNA for the CDR3: TGTGCCAGCAGCCTGGGACTAGCGGGAGCGTTAGCCGGGGAGCTGTTTTTT. The chain combines TRBV11-3 with TRBJ2-2, with 14 bases matching TRBD2. The CDR3 covers 17 residues. The germline V gene has CDR1 SGHNT and CDR2 YENEEA. V lost 5 bases, J lost 6 bases, and 8 bases stayed unmatched.

This clone was counted once. The chain couples TRBV30 to TRBJ1-1, with D possibly matching TRBD1 (5 bases). This CDR3 is built from 11 residues. The germline CDR1 and CDR2 sequences are GTSNPN and SVGIG (reference sequence). V lost 0 bases and J 8 bases, leaving 7 bases between the germline ends. The CDR3 bases are TGTGCCTGGAGTGTGGGGGGAGAAGCTTTCTTT. This gives the protein CAWSVGGEAFF.

The rearrangement uses TRBV19 and TRBJ1-1; D gene unclear. Per the germline V gene, CDR1 is LNHDA and CDR2 is SQIVND (reference sequence). Trimming pared 7 bases from V and 1 base from J, leaving 19 bases between. The CDR3 consists of 16 residues. The CDR3, as DNA: TGTGCCAGTAACGACGGGATCCTTCGTCAGAACACTGAAGCTTTCTTT. Translating it yields CASNDGILRQNTEAFF.

The V call is TRBV7-9, the J call TRBJ2-1; 8 nucleotides match TRBD1. The germline V gene has CDR1 SEHNR and CDR2 FQNEAQ (reference sequence). The CDR3 consists of 14 residues. The ends lost 5 bases at V and 8 bases at J; junction bases unmatched: 8. CDR3 nucleotide sequence: TGTGCCAGCAGCGAACAGGGGGTTCGGGATGAGCAGTTCTTC. Translating it yields CASSEQGVRDEQFF.

The chain recombines TRBV28 with TRBJ1-6, with 7 positions matching TRBD1. Per germline, CDR1 MDHEN and CDR2 SYDVKM. Germline trimming cut 7 bases from V and 5 bases from J; bases unmatched to any gene: 8. This CDR3 is 15 amino acids long. The CDR3 DNA reads TGTGCCAGCACCTTCCTGACAGGGAATAATTCACCCCTCCACTTT. Residues: CASTFLTGNNSPLHF.

Here the CDR3 reads CASSWDRGSDIQYF. In nucleotides, the CDR3 is TGCGCCAGCAGCTGGGACAGGGGGTCTGACATTCAGTACTTC. The V call is TRBV5-1, the J call TRBJ2-4; 11 bases line up with TRBD1. Trimming took 3 bases from V and 8 from J; bases not matched to a gene: 4. From germline, CDR1 is SGHRS and CDR2 YFSETQ. This CDR3 spans 14 amino acids.

The chain has TRBV6-5 and TRBJ1-2, with D unclear. Germline-derived CDR1 and CDR2 are MNHEY and SVGAGI. This CDR3 contains 14 residues. Deletions cut 6 bases from V and 0 bases from J, with 11 bases between. The CDR3 region has the DNA TGTGCCAGCAGAACTAACCAAGCTAACTATGGCTACACCTTC. Its protein is CASRTNQANYGYTF.

The rearrangement uses TRBV6-1 and TRBJ1-5, with a weak D call TRBD1 (6 bases). The CDR3 has 17 residues. Deletions cut 4 bases from V and 0 bases from J, with 16 bases between. Germline V gene sequence: CDR1 MNHNS, CDR2 SASEGT. The CDR3 DNA is TGTGCCAGCAGTGGCCGGGTGAGGACAGATAGCAATCAGCCCCAGCATTTT. This gives the protein CASSGRVRTDSNQPQHF.

The V call is TRBV18, the J call TRBJ1-5, with TRBD1 as a possible D gene (5 bases). The CDR3 sequence is 17 residues long. From germline, CDR1 is KGHSH and CDR2 LQKENI. V dropped 3 bases and J dropped 7 bases, with 22 bases sitting between them. The CDR3 DNA is TGTGCCAGCTCACCTACTGGCGGGACGGTGAGGCGGCAGCCCCAGCATTTT. Its translation is CASSPTGGTVRRQPQHF.

This chain connects TRBV6-4 to TRBJ1-4, with a weak D call TRBD1 (5 bases). CDR3 length: 16 residues. Trimming shortened V by 5 bases and J by 0 bases, and 13 bases separated the two germline ends. From germline, CDR1 is MRHNA and CDR2 SNTAGT. The CDR3 spells CASSYLTGATNEKLFF. In DNA, the CDR3 is TGTGCCAGCAGTTACTTAACAGGCGCAACTAATGAAAAACTGTTTTTT.

This clone was detected only once. The chain has TRBV5-8 and TRBJ1-2, with D unresolved. CDR1 is SGHTS, CDR2 YDEGEE, per germline. The CDR3 covers 13 residues. V was shortened by 2 bases and J by 6 bases, with 11 bases between the two germline ends. CDR3 DNA: TGTGCCAGCAGCTTTAGAATTAGTCATGGCTACACCTTC. This gives the protein CASSFRISHGYTF. The full variable domain, in which reference TRBV5-8 and TRBJ1-2 provide the parts outside the CDR3, is EAGVTQSPTHLIKTRGQQATLRCSPISGHTSVYWYQQALGLGLQFLLWYDEGEERNRGNFPPRFSGRQFPNYSSELNVNALELEDSALYLCASSFRISHGYTFGSGTRLTVV.

This chain links TRBV30 with TRBJ1-3; a weak D match, TRBD1 (5 bases). This CDR3 is built from 15 residues. Trimming removed 3 bases from V and 0 bases from J, with 12 bases in between. CDR1 is GTSNPN and CDR2 is SVGIG in the germline V gene (reference sequence). CDR3 sequence (DNA): TGTGCCTGGAGCCAGGCAGGGCGCTCTGGAAACACCATATATTTT. It is translated as CAWSQAGRSGNTIYF.

J is TRBJ2-2 and V is TRBV24-1, with a possible D match to TRBD1 (5 bases). The CDR3 has 16 residues. V shed 1 base and J shed 4 bases, with 12 bases lying between them. Looked up from germline, CDR1 is KGHDR and CDR2 is SFDVKD. Written as DNA, the CDR3 is TGTGCCACCAGTGATTTTGGGGCAGGGTTCACCGGGGAGCTGTTTTTT. This codes for CATSDFGAGFTGELFF.

This chain joins TRBV30 and TRBJ2-7; 8 bases line up with TRBD1. The CDR3 spans 14 residues. The V gene's germline CDR1 is GTSNPN and CDR2 SVGIG (reference sequence). V shed 5 bases, J shed 3 bases, and the junction held 9 bases outside the gene matches. The chain's CDR3 is CAWQYYRGNYEQYF. CDR3 DNA sequence: TGTGCCTGGCAGTACTACAGGGGGAACTACGAGCAGTACTTC. Supplemented by reference TRBV30 and TRBJ2-7, the full variable domain reads SQTIHQWPATLVQPVGSPLSLECTVEGTSNPNLYWYRQAAGRGLQLLFYSVGIGQISSEVPQNLSASRPQDRQFILSSKKLLLSDSGFYLCAWQYYRGNYEQYFGPGTRLTVT.

The rearrangement uses TRBV28 and TRBJ2-7; 7 nucleotides align to TRBD2. Trimming took 5 bases from V and 7 from J; bases not matched to a gene: 11. Looked up from germline, CDR1 is MDHEN and CDR2 is SYDVKM. This CDR3 has 14 residues. The DNA of the CDR3 is TGTGCCAGCAGTGAAAGCGGGACTCCATGGGAGCAGTACTTC. Protein product: CASSESGTPWEQYF.

The chain carries TRBV5-1 and TRBJ1-6, with D tentatively TRBD1 (5 bases). CDR1 and CDR2 (germline): SGHRS, YFSETQ. CDR3 length equals 16 residues. V lost 2 bases and J 7 bases, leaving 16 bases between the germline ends. CDR3 residues: CASSFNAGVGNSPLHF. The CDR3 DNA is TGCGCCAGCAGCTTCAACGCGGGGGTGGGGAATTCACCCCTCCACTTT.

The chain joins TRBV27 to TRBJ1-1, with D unresolved. The germline V gene has CDR1 MNHEY and CDR2 SMNVEV (reference sequence). The ends were cut back, 8 bases at V and 0 bases at J, with 10 bases in the middle. This CDR3 comprises 13 residues. The CDR3 nucleotides are TGTGCCAGCCTCGGGTGGCTGAACACTGAAGCTTTCTTT. Translated: CASLGWLNTEAFF.

This clone was counted between two and nine times. The chain joins TRBV5-4 to TRBJ2-2; unclear D gene. V lost 4 bases to trimming and J lost 3 bases, with 4 bases between them. Germline V gene sequence: CDR1 SGHNT, CDR2 YYREEE (reference sequence). CDR3 size: 12 residues. The CDR3 region has the DNA TGTGCCAGCAGCCCGTACACCGGGGAGCTGTTTTTT. Protein sequence: CASSPYTGELFF. Variable domain in full (rest from reference TRBV5-4 and TRBJ2-2): ETGVTQSPTHLIKTRGQQVTLRCSSQSGHNTVSWYQQALGQGPQFIFQYYREEENGRGNFPPRFSGLQFPNYSSELNVNALELDDSALYLCASSPYTGELFFGEGSRLTVL.

The J gene is TRBJ1-1, the V gene TRBV4-1; 9 positions agree with TRBD1. In germline, CDR1 is MGHRA, CDR2 YSYEKL. With V trimmed by 1 base and J by 11 bases, 8 bases remained unmatched. This CDR3 spans 14 amino acids. CDR3 in amino acids: CASSQVGQGSGAFF. Written as DNA, the CDR3 is TGCGCCAGCAGCCAAGTGGGACAGGGTTCAGGGGCTTTCTTT.